The clone carrying this T cell receptor (beta chain) was recorded once. Looked up from germline, CDR1 is SGHRS and CDR2 is YFSETQ. The CDR3 is 16 amino acids. Between the trimmed V and J ends, which lost 4 bases and 2 bases, there was a span of 18 bases. The sample belongs to a study of T cell changes during pregnancy in multiple sclerosis. Libraries were prepared by immunoSEQ multiplex PCR; TCRdb keeps only in-frame clonotypes and omits some of them. Among 90,000 or so clones listed, under 95% were seen once. This receptor was obtained from a female donor with multiple sclerosis, enrolled in a pregnancy study. Material: peripheral blood, obtained before pregnancy. The chain couples TRBV5-1 to TRBJ1-1; a weak D match, TRBD1 (6 bases). CDR3 DNA: TGCGCCAGCAGCCCCGAGGGGGGGGTGAGAAACACTGAAGCTTTCTTT. The encoded protein is CASSPEGGVRNTEAFF.